These 27 T cell receptor beta chains were sequenced from one sample in a study of naive and memory T cell subsets. Two oligonucleotides, mixed equimolar, formed the beta constant-region primer covering TRBC1 and TRBC2. The ligated cDNA underwent four PCR rounds using SP2 and nested alpha and beta constant-region primers. MiXCR, run by TCRdb on the UMI-ligation and nested PCR reads, gives a single entry per CDR3 protein. This sample yields roughly 4,600 distinct CDR3 sequences, of which roughly 5.6% are seen a single time; 20% to 30% belongs to the top ten. The sample comprised effector memory CD8+ T cells from blood. Subset here: effector memory, CD45RA- CD27-. These receptors originate from a human donor in good health.

At least ten counts were recorded for this clonotype. This chain links TRBV15 with TRBJ1-1; weak D call: TRBD1 (6 bases). CDR3 size: 16 residues. V dropped 0 bases and J dropped 3 bases, with 14 bases sitting between them. Germline CDR1 and CDR2: LNHNV and YYDKDF (reference sequence). CDR3 in amino acids: CATSRDLRGGHTEAFF. The CDR3 region has the DNA TGTGCCACCAGCAGAGATCTCAGGGGTGGTCACACTGAAGCTTTCTTT. Together with reference TRBV15 and TRBJ1-1, the CDR3 gives the full variable domain: DAMVIQNPRYQVTQFGKPVTLSCSQTLNHNVMYWYQQKSSQAPKLLFHYYDKDFNNEADTPDNFQSRRPNTSFCFLDIRSPGLGDTAMYLCATSRDLRGGHTEAFFGQGTRLTVV.

This clonotype was detected many times. V gene TRBV6-1 combines with J gene TRBJ2-1; TRBD2 matches 8 bases. CDR3 size: 15 residues. CDR1 is MNHNS and CDR2 is SASEGT in the germline V gene. V gave up 1 base and J gave up 7 bases; unmatched junction bases: 6. Here the CDR3 reads CASSEVAGGSNEQFF. CDR3 coding DNA: TGTGCCAGCAGTGAAGTGGCGGGAGGAAGTAATGAGCAGTTCTTC.

This clonotype rates as large. V usage is TRBV13 and J usage is TRBJ1-1; no definite D call. V lost 5 bases to trimming and J lost 0 bases, with 4 bases between them. The CDR3 runs 12 residues. The germline V gene has CDR1 PRHDT and CDR2 FYEKMQ (reference sequence). CDR3 sequence: CASSLLNTEAFF. Here the CDR3 DNA reads TGTGCCAGCAGCCTCTTGAACACTGAAGCTTTCTTT.

The sample holds a few counts of this clonotype. This chain links TRBV6-2 or TRBV6-3 with TRBJ1-5; perhaps TRBD1 as D (6 bases). The CDR3 consists of 14 residues. With 8 bases removed from V and 5 bases from J, the gap between germline ends came to 16 bases. Germline loops: CDR1 MNHEY, CDR2 SVGEGT. The CDR3 sequence: CASGPRGNHQPQHF. Here the CDR3 DNA reads TGTGCCAGCGGACCCAGGGGTAATCATCAGCCCCAGCATTTT.

This clonotype was seen many times. The J gene is TRBJ1-4, the V gene TRBV6-1; D gene ambiguous. Germline CDR1 and CDR2: MNHNS and SASEGT. The V gene lost 2 bases and the J gene lost 8 bases, with 9 bases spanning the gap. The CDR3 is made up of 13 amino acids. CDR3 DNA sequence: TGTGCCAGCAGTGAACAAGAGAACGAAAAACTGTTTTTT. It specifies CASSEQENEKLFF.

J is TRBJ2-7 and V is TRBV28; 7 bases are shared with TRBD1. The germline CDR1 and CDR2 sequences are MDHEN and SYDVKM. The CDR3 is 16 amino acids. With V trimmed by 3 bases and J by 0 bases, 8 bases remained unmatched. The CDR3 DNA sequence: TGTGCCAGCAGTTTTGAGAAGACAGGGACCTCCTACGAGCAGTACTTC. Residues: CASSFEKTGTSYEQYF.

This clonotype rates as medium-sized. The chain joins TRBV28 to TRBJ2-5; 7 nucleotides line up with TRBD1. The CDR3 sequence is 15 residues long. Germline-derived CDR1 and CDR2 are MDHEN and SYDVKM. V gave up 5 bases and J gave up 1 base; unmatched junction bases: 7. DNA for the CDR3: TGTGCCAGCAGTACCTCGGGACAGCCCCAAGAGACCCAGTACTTC. Amino acids: CASSTSGQPQETQYF.

The table lists this clonotype with a few counts. V and J are TRBV28 and TRBJ2-3; the D gene is possibly TRBD1 (5 bases). V lost 6 bases and J 2 bases, leaving 21 bases between the germline ends. The CDR3 is 17 residues long. Germline lookup yields CDR1 MDHEN and CDR2 SYDVKM. Here the CDR3 reads CASSDPLTGTVTDTQYF. As DNA, the CDR3 is TGTGCCAGCAGCGACCCCCTAACAGGAACCGTCACAGATACGCAGTATTTT.

About this clonotype: This may arise from a read error, as a much more abundant clone is one base away. The rearrangement joins TRBV29-1 to TRBJ2-7; D call uncertain. The ends were cut back, 4 bases at V and 8 bases at J, with 12 bases in the middle. There are 11 residues in the CDR3. CDR1 is SQVTM and CDR2 is ANQGSEA in the germline V gene. The chain's CDR3 is CSVVFSNKQYF. The CDR3 DNA is TGCAGCGTTGTATTTTCCAACAAGCAGTACTTC.

This clonotype is termed medium-sized. This chain links TRBV6-2 or TRBV6-3 with TRBJ2-1; no clear D. There are 12 residues in the CDR3. CDR1 MNHEY and CDR2 SVGEGT come from the germline V gene. Trimming pared 2 bases from V and 9 bases from J, leaving 8 bases between. The CDR3: CASSYVSSEQFF. CDR3 bases: TGTGCCAGCAGTTACGTCTCGTCTGAGCAGTTCTTC.

This clonotype was found many times. V gene TRBV6-5 combines with J gene TRBJ2-3; TRBD1 might be the D (5 bases). Germline-derived CDR1 and CDR2 are MNHEY and SVGAGI. V was shortened by 7 bases and J by 0 bases, with 14 bases between the two germline ends. This CDR3 has 15 residues. CDR3 nucleotide sequence: TGTGCCAGCAAGGGGTCCGATGGGAGCACAGATACGCAGTATTTT. Amino acid sequence: CASKGSDGSTDTQYF.

This clonotype ranks as medium-sized. The chain couples TRBV24-1 to TRBJ1-5; no definite D call. V gave up 5 bases and J gave up 5 bases, with 12 bases separating them. Looked up from germline, CDR1 is KGHDR and CDR2 is SFDVKD. This CDR3 comprises 14 residues. CDR3 nucleotide sequence: TGTGCCACCAGTGCTGGAGCCGATCATCAGCCCCAGCATTTT. It yields the protein CATSAGADHQPQHF.

This clonotype was counted ten times or more. V is TRBV19 and J is TRBJ1-4, with D unresolved. The CDR3 has 13 amino acids. Germline V CDR1 and CDR2: LNHDA, SQIVND (reference sequence). The V gene lost 3 bases and the J gene lost 8 bases, with 10 bases spanning the gap. The DNA of the CDR3 is TGTGCCAGTAGTATCGGAGGGTTGGAAAAACTGTTTTTT. Its protein product is CASSIGGLEKLFF.

In its sample, this clonotype was seen many times. The rearrangement uses TRBV2 and TRBJ1-1; D unresolved. Germline CDR1 reads SNHLY; CDR2 reads FYNNEI. The CDR3 sequence is 13 residues long. V was clipped by 6 bases and J by 5 bases, with 13 bases between them. The CDR3 nucleotides are TGTGCCAGCAGAGACCACGGGCAGACTGAAGCTTTCTTT. It is translated as CASRDHGQTEAFF. Based on the CDR3 plus reference TRBV2 and TRBJ1-1, the full variable domain is EPEVTQTPSHQVTQMGQEVILRCVPISNHLYFYWYRQILGQKVEFLVSFYNNEISEKSEIFDDQFSVERPDGSNFTLKIRSTKLEDSAMYFCASRDHGQTEAFFGQGTRLTVV.

J is TRBJ2-7 and V is TRBV20-1, with 9 bases identical to TRBD2. Germline lookup yields CDR1 DFQATT and CDR2 SNEGSKA (reference sequence). J lost 3 bases, V lost 0 bases, and 6 bases had no gene match. CDR3 length: 15 amino acids. Written as DNA, the CDR3 is TGCAGTGCTAGAGATCGGCGGGAGGGATTCTACGAGCAGTACTTC. Protein: CSARDRREGFYEQYF.

This clonotype has more than one count but fewer than ten. The gene calls are TRBV4-3 and TRBJ2-5; tentatively, D is TRBD1 (5 bases). Looked up from germline, CDR1 is LGHNA and CDR2 is YSLEER. V lost 3 bases and J 2 bases, leaving 13 bases between the germline ends. The CDR3 sequence is 15 residues long. The CDR3 DNA reads TGCGCCAGCAGCCAGAGAGACAGAAGTCAAGAGACCCAGTACTTC. As protein: CASSQRDRSQETQYF.

This clonotype was counted many times. The V gene is TRBV6-1, the J gene TRBJ2-7; a weak D match, TRBD1 (6 bases). The CDR3 length is 15 residues. Germline V gives CDR1 MNHNS, CDR2 SASEGT. Trimming removed 5 bases from V and 5 bases from J, with 19 bases in between. The CDR3 coding sequence is TGTGCCAGCAGTCAGGAGGACAGCATTTATCACGAGCAGTACTTC. Its translation: CASSQEDSIYHEQYF.

This clonotype was detected ten times or more. The genes are TRBV5-1 and TRBJ2-2; a weak D match, TRBD2 (5 bases). The germline CDR1 and CDR2 sequences are SGHRS and YFSETQ. CDR3 length: 16 residues. Trimming removed 6 bases at V and 2 bases at J, with 17 bases between. CDR3 sequence reads: CASMVAQDSNTGELFF. CDR3 nucleotide sequence: TGCGCCAGCATGGTCGCCCAGGACTCCAACACCGGGGAGCTGTTTTTT.

This chain connects TRBV20-1 to TRBJ2-1; D is perhaps TRBD2 (6 bases). The V gene's germline CDR1 is DFQATT and CDR2 SNEGSKA (reference sequence). Trimming shortened V by 0 bases and J by 3 bases, and 18 bases separated the two germline ends. CDR3 length equals 17 residues. CDR3 protein: CSAREPGSGHYYNEQFF. The CDR3 DNA is TGCAGTGCTAGAGAACCAGGGAGCGGGCACTACTACAATGAGCAGTTCTTC.

This clonotype was found many times. The CDR3 DNA sequence: TGTGCCAGCAGGTCAATAGCGGGAGGGTTAACAGATACGCAGTATTTT. Its translation: CASRSIAGGLTDTQYF. The J gene is TRBJ2-3, the V gene TRBV27, with 11 bases aligning to TRBD2. Germline CDR1 and CDR2: MNHEY and SMNVEV (reference sequence). This CDR3 contains 16 residues. The ends lost 6 bases at V and 3 bases at J; junction bases unmatched: 8.

This clonotype was seen at least ten times. V gene TRBV6-4 combines with J gene TRBJ2-3; D is uncertain. Germline CDR1 and CDR2: MRHNA and SNTAGT. The CDR3 has 14 residues. The V gene lost 4 bases and the J gene lost 0 bases, with 8 bases spanning the gap. The CDR3 region is CASSGDTSTDTQYF. CDR3 in DNA: TGTGCCAGCAGTGGTGACACTAGCACAGATACGCAGTATTTT.

The chain uses TRBV7-6 and TRBJ2-7; D is uncertain. Trimming shortened V by 5 bases and J by 5 bases, and 19 bases separated the two germline ends. CDR3 length: 15 residues. The germline CDR1 and CDR2 sequences are SGHVS and FNYEAQ. In DNA form, the CDR3 reads TGTGCCAGCAGCCCATCCGACATGGCCCAGGACGAGCAGTACTTC. This gives the protein CASSPSDMAQDEQYF.

This clonotype is labeled as medium-sized (0.01 to 0.1%). The genes are TRBV20-1 and TRBJ1-1; 7 nucleotides align to TRBD1. This CDR3 has 12 residues. The germline CDR1 and CDR2 sequences are DFQATT and SNEGSKA (reference sequence). The ends lost 2 bases at V and 3 bases at J; junction bases unmatched: 0. The CDR3 protein is CSARQGDTEAFF. Written as DNA, the CDR3 is TGCAGTGCTAGACAGGGGGACACTGAAGCTTTCTTT.

This clonotype appeared many times. The chain recombines TRBV7-2 with TRBJ2-5; tentatively, D is TRBD2 (5 bases). Germline lookup yields CDR1 SGHTA and CDR2 FQGNSA. The CDR3 covers 14 residues. The V end lost 5 bases, the J end lost 4 bases, and 14 bases lay between the germline ends. The CDR3 DNA reads TGTGCCAGCAGCCCTCGGGAAGCGAGAGAGACCCAGTACTTC. It translates to CASSPREARETQYF.

This clonotype was observed many times. The rearrangement uses TRBV7-9 and TRBJ2-1; D gene ambiguous. Germline CDR1 reads SEHNR; CDR2 reads FQNEAQ (reference sequence). With 1 base removed from V and 0 bases from J, the gap between germline ends came to 13 bases. The CDR3 length is 17 residues. CDR3 loop: CASSLGPRRSSYNEQFF. CDR3 nucleotide sequence: TGTGCCAGCAGCTTAGGTCCCCGCCGGAGCTCCTACAATGAGCAGTTCTTC.

This clonotype was seen ten or more times. The chain has TRBV12-3 or TRBV12-4 and TRBJ2-5; tentatively, D is TRBD2 (5 bases). The CDR3 is made up of 16 amino acids. V gave up 7 bases and J gave up 1 base, with 19 bases separating them. The CDR3: CASTSSPLETQETQYF. The DNA of the CDR3 is TGTGCCAGCACCTCCTCCCCACTAGAAACCCAAGAGACCCAGTACTTC.

This clonotype was observed many times. This rearrangement joins TRBV6-1 to TRBJ2-6; 8 nucleotides agree with TRBD1. V shed 5 bases, J shed 0 bases, and the junction held 3 bases outside the gene matches. The CDR3 is 16 residues long. Per the germline V gene, CDR1 is MNHNS and CDR2 is SASEGT. In DNA form, the CDR3 reads TGTGCCAGCAGTTCCACAGGGGGCTCTGGGGCCAACGTCCTGACTTTC. This encodes CASSSTGGSGANVLTF.